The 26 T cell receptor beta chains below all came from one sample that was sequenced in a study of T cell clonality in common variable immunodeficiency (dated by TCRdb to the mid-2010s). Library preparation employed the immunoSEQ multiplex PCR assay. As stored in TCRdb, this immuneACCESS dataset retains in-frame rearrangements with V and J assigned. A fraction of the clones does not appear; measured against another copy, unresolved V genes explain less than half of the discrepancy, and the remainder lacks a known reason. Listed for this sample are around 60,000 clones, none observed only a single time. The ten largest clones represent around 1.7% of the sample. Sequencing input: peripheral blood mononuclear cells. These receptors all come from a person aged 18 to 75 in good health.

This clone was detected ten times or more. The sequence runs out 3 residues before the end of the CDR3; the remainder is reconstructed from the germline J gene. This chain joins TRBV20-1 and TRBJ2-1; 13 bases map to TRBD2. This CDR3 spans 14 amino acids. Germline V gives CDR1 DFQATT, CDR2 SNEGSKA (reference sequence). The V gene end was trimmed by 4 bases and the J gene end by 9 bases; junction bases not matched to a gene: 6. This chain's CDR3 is CSATGLAGDIEQFF. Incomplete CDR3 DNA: TGCAGTGCTACAGGACTAGCGGGAGATATTGAG.

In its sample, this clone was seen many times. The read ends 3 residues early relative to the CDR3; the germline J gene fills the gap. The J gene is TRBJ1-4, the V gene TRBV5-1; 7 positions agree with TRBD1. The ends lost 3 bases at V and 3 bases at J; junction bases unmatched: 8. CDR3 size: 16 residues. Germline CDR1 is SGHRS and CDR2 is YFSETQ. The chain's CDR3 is CASSWKGAAANEKLFF. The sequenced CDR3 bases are TGCGCCAGCAGCTGGAAGGGGGCGGCGGCTAATGAAAAA.

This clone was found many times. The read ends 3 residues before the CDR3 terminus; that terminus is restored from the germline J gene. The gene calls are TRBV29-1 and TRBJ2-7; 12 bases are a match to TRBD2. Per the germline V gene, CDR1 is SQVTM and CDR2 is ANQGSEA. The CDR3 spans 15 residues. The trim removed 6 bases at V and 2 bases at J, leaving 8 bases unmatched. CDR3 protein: CSVQRTSGIPYEQYF. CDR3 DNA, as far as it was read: TGCAGCGTCCAGAGGACTAGCGGGATACCCTACGAG.

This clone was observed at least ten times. This CDR3 is CASSETSGHNEQFF. Incomplete CDR3 DNA: TGTGCCAGCAGCGAGACTAGCGGGCACAATGAG. The chain uses TRBV6-4 and TRBJ2-1, with TRBD2 matching over 10 bases. Sequencing ends 3 residues short of the CDR3 end; the germline J gene provides the rest. Germline CDR1 and CDR2: MRHNA and SNTAGT. The CDR3 is made up of 14 amino acids. V trimming: 6 bases; J trimming: 5 bases; junction bases outside the gene matches: 4.

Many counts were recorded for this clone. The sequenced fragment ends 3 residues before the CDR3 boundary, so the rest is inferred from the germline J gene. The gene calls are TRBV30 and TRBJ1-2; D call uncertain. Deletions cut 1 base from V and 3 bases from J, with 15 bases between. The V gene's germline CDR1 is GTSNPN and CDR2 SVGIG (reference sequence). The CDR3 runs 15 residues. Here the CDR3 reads CAWSDHPLKDYGYTF. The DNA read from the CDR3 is TGTGCCTGGAGTGACCACCCACTCAAAGACTATGGC.

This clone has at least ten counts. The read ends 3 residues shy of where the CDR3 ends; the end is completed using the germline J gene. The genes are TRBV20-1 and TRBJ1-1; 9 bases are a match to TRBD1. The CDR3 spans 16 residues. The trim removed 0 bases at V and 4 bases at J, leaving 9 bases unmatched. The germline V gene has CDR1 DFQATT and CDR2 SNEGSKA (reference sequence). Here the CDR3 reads CSAREHTWDRATEAFF. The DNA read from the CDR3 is TGCAGTGCTAGAGAGCATACCTGGGACAGGGCCACTGAA.

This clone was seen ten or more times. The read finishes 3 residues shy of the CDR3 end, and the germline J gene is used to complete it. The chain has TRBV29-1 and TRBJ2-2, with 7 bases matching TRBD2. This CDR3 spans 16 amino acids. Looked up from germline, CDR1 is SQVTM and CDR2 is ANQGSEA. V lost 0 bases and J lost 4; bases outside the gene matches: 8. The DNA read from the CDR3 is TGCAGCGTTGAAGATCGCTACAAGCGGGGCACCGGGGAG. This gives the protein CSVEDRYKRGTGE. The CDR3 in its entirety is CSVEDRYKRGTGELFF.

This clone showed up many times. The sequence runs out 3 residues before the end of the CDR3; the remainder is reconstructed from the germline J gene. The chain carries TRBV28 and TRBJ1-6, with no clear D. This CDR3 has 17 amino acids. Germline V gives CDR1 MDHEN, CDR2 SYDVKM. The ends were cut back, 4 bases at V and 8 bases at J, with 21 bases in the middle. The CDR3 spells CASSSPSGQSTDSPLHF. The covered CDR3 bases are TGTGCCAGCAGTTCCCCATCGGGTCAATCAACTGATTCACCC.

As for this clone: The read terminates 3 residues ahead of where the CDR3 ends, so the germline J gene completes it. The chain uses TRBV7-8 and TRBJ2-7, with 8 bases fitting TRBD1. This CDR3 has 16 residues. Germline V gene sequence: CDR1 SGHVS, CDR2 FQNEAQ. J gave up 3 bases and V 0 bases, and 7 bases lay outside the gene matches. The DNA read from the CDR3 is TGTGCCAGCAGCTTAGCTGGGACAGGCGCCCTCTACGAG. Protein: CASSLAGTGALYE. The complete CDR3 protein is CASSLAGTGALYEQYF.

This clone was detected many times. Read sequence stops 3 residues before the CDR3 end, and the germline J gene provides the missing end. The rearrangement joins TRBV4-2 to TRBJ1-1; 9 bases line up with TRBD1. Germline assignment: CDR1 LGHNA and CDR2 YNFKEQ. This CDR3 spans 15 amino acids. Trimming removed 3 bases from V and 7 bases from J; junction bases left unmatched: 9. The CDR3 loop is CASSQGTGNYDEAFF. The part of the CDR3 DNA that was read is TGTGCCAGCAGCCAGGGGACAGGGAATTATGATGAA.

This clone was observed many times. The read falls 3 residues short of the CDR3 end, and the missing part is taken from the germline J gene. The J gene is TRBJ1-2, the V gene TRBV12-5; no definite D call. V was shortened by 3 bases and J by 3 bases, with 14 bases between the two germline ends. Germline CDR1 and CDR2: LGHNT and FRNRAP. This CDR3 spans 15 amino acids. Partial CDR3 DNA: TGTGCTAGTGGTTTCTACCCACCAGGATACTATGGC. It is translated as CASGFYPPGYYG. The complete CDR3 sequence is CASGFYPPGYYGYTF. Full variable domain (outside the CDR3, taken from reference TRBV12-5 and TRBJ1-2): DARVTQTPRHKVTEMGQEVTMRCQPILGHNTVFWYRQTMMQGLELLAYFRNRAPLDDSGMPKDRFSAEMPDATLATLKIQPSEPRDSAVYFCASGFYPPGYYGYTFGSGTRLTVV.

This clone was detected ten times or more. CDR3 loop: CASSLEWVSGEGNEQFF. The sequenced part of the CDR3 DNA is TGTGCCAGCAGCTTAGAATGGGTTAGCGGGGAGGGGAATGAG. The chain couples TRBV7-3 to TRBJ2-1, with 8 bases aligning to TRBD2. The read ends 3 residues early relative to the CDR3; the germline J gene fills the gap. V gave up 2 bases and J gave up 7 bases; unmatched junction bases: 13. The CDR3 is 17 residues long. Germline V lookup: CDR1 SGHTA, CDR2 FQGTGA.

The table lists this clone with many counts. CDR3 residues: CASSLGDMNTEAFF. The CDR3 bases that were read are TGCGCCAGCAGCCTTGGGGACATGAACACTGAA. V and J are TRBV5-1 and TRBJ1-1; a possible D gene is TRBD1 (6 bases). The CDR3 is cut off 3 residues early in the read; its end comes from the germline J gene. This CDR3 has 14 residues. Trimming took off 4 bases at V and 0 bases at J, with 10 bases between the two ends. CDR1 is SGHRS, CDR2 YFSETQ, per germline.

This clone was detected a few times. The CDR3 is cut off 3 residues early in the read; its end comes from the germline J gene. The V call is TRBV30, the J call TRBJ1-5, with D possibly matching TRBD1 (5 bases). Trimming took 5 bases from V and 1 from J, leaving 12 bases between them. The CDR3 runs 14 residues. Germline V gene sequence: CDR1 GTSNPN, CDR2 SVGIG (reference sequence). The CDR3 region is CAWRGGESNQPQHF. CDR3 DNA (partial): TGTGCCTGGCGGGGCGGGGAAAGCAATCAGCCC.

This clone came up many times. Here the CDR3 reads CAITGTGVEGYTF. The sequenced CDR3 bases are TGTGCCATCACGGGCACAGGGGTAGAGGGC. The chain recombines TRBV10-3 with TRBJ1-2; 7 bases agree with TRBD1. The read falls 3 residues short of the CDR3 end, and the missing part is taken from the germline J gene. The germline CDR1 and CDR2 sequences are ENHRY and SYGVKD. The CDR3 loop spans 13 amino acids.

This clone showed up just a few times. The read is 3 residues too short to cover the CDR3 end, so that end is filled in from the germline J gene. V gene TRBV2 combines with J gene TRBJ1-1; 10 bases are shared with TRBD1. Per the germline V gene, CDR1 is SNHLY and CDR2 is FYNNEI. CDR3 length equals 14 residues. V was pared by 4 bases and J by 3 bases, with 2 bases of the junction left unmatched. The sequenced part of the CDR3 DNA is TGTGCCAGCAGTGCGGACAGGGGGGACACTGAA. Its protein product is CASSADRGDTE. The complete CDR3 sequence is CASSADRGDTEAFF.

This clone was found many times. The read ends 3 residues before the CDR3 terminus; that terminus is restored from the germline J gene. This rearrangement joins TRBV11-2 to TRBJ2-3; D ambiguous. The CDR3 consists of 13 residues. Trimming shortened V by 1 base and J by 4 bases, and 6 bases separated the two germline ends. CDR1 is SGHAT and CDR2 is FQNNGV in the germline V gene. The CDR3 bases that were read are TGTGCCAGCAGCTTAGGCTGGCCAGATACG. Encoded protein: CASSLGWPDT. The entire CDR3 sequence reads CASSLGWPDTQYF.

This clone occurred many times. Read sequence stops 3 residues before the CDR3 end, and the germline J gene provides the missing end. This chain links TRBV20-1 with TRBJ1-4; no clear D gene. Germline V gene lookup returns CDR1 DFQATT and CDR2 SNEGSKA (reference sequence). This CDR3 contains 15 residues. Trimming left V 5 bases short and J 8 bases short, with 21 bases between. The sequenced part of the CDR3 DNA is TGCAGTGCTCATAACAGAATACTAGGGCCAGAAAAA. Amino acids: CSAHNRILGPEK. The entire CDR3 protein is CSAHNRILGPEKLFF.

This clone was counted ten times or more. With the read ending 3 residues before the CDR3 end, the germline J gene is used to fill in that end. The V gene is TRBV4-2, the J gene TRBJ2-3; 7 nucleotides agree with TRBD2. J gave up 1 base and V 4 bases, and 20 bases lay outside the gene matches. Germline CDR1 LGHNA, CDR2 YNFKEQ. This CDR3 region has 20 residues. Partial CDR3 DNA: TGTGCCAGCAGCCCCCAGATCGGGACTAATGTGGGCCGGGGCACAGATACG. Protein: CASSPQIGTNVGRGTDT. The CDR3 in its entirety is CASSPQIGTNVGRGTDTQYF.

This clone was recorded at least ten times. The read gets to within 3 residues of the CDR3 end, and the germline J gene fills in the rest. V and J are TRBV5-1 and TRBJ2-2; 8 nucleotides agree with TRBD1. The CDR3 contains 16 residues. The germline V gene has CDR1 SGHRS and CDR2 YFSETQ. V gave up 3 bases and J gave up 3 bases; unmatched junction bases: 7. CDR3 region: CASSWHRGKDTGELFF. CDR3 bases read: TGCGCCAGCAGCTGGCACAGGGGGAAGGACACCGGGGAG.

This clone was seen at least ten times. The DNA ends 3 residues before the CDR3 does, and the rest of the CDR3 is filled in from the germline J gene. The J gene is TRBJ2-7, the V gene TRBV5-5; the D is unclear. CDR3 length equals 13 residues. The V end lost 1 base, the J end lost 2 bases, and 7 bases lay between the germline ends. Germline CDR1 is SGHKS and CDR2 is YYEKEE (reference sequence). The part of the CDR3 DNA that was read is TGTGCCAGCAGCTTGCACTCGACCTACGAG. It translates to CASSLHSTYE. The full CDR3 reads CASSLHSTYEQYF. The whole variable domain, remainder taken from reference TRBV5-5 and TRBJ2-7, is DAGVTQSPTHLIKTRGQQVTLRCSPISGHKSVSWYQQVLGQGPQFIFQYYEKEERGRGNFPDRFSARQFPNYSSELNVNALLLGDSALYLCASSLHSTYEQYFGPGTRLTVT.

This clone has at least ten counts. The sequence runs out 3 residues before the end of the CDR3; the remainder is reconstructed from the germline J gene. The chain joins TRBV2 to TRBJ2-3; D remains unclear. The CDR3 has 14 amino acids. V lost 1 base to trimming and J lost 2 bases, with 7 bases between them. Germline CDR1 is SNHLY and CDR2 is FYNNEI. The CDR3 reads CASSEVAVTDTQYF. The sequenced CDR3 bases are TGTGCCAGCAGTGAAGTTGCAGTCACAGATACG.

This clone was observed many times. CDR3 DNA, as far as it was read: TGTGCCTGGAATCGGGGGGCCGGCTATGGC. Translated: CAWNRGAGYG. The entire CDR3 protein is CAWNRGAGYGYTF. The chain has TRBV30 and TRBJ1-2; possibly TRBD1 for D (6 bases). Coverage ceases 3 residues before the CDR3 finishes, and the germline J gene fills in the end. Germline-derived CDR1 and CDR2 are GTSNPN and SVGIG (reference sequence). The CDR3 covers 13 residues. The V gene lost 4 bases and the J gene lost 4 bases, with 13 bases spanning the gap.

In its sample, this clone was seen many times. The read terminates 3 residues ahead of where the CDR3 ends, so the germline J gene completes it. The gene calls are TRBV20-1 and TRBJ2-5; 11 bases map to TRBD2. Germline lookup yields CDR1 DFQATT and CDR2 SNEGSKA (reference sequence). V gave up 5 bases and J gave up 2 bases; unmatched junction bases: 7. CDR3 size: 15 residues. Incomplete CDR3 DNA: TGCAGTGCTCCGGGACTAGCGGTATATCAAGAGACC. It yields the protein CSAPGLAVYQET. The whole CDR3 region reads CSAPGLAVYQETQYF.

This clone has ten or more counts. The CDR3 here is CASSRTSGRNEQYF. CDR3 DNA (partial): TGTGCCAGCAGCCGGACTAGCGGGAGAAACGAG. The chain couples TRBV5-6 to TRBJ2-7; 13 positions match TRBD2. The read falls 3 residues short of the CDR3 end, and the missing part is taken from the germline J gene. The V gene end was trimmed by 4 bases and the J gene end by 5 bases; junction bases not matched to a gene: 3. Germline-derived CDR1 and CDR2 are SGHDT and YYEEEE. CDR3 length equals 14 residues.

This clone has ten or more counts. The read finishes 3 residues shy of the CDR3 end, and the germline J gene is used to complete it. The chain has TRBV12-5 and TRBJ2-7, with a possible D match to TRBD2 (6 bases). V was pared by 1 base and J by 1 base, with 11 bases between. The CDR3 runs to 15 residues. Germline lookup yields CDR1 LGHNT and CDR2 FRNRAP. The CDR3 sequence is CASGLGYGGSYEQYF. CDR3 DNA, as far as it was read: TGTGCTAGTGGTTTGGGCTACGGGGGATCCTACGAG.